The clone carrying this T cell receptor (beta chain) showed up just once. Antigen specificity is unknown. Unique molecular identifiers were used to barcode this TCRbeta library. A single record per CDR3 protein comes from TCRdb applying MiXCR to the PCR reads. Among about 110,000 distinct CDR3 sequences, around 10% were seen once, and the ten largest hold less than 45%. This sample is part of a study of T-cell reconstitution after alpha-beta-depleted transplantation in children. Points from the study as a whole: Surviving recipient T cells and intrathymic progenitors accounted for some patients' high TCRbeta diversity at day 60. After transplant, at about two months, alpha-beta T cells were reportedly derived from several hundred expanded graft clones. Diversity and T-cell counts at one year after transplant derived mostly from new T cells.

The source was PBMCs, collected before TCRalphabeta/CD19-depleted stem cell transplant. This sequence originates from a boy younger than 10 with acute lymphoblastic leukemia, due to receive a stem cell transplant.

CDR3 coding DNA: TGTGCCAGCAGCTTGTCGGGGGTCCATCAGCCCCAGCATTTT. The encoded protein is CASSLSGVHQPQHF. This chain links TRBV5-6 with TRBJ1-5, with D possibly being TRBD1 (5 bases). The length of the CDR3 is 14 residues. The germline CDR1 and CDR2 sequences are SGHDT and YYEEEE. With 1 base removed from V and 5 bases from J, the gap between germline ends came to 10 bases.